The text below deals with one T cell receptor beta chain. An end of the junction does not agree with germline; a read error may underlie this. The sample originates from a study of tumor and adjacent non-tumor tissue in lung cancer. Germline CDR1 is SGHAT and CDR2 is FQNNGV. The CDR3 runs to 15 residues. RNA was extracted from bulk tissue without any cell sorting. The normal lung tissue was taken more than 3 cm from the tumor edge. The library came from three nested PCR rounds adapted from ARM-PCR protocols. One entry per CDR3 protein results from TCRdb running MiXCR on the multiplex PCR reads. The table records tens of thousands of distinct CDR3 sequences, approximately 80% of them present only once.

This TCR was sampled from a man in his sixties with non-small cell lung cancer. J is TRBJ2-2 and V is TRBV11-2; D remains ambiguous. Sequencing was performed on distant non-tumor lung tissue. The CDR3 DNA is TGTGCCATCAGCGAAGGTGGCCGAAACACTGGGGAGCTGTTTTTT. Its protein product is CAISEGGRNTGELFF. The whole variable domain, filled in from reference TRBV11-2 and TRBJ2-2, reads EAGVAQSPRYKIIEKRQSVAFWCNPISGHATLYWYQQILGQGPKLLIQFQNNGVVDDSQLPKDRFSAERLKGVDSTLKIQPAKLEDSAVYLCAISEGGRNTGELFFGEGSRLTVL.